This T cell receptor beta chain was captured by sequencing in a study of blood T cell repertoires in COVID-19. Study background: Some COVID-19 samples were acute and others convalescent; all came from the United States, Italy and Spain. T cells, B-cell-depleted T cells, or PBMCs supplied cDNA or gDNA.

In the source study's methods: Amplification of reference gene primers was used by the study to estimate nucleated cell counts. Sequenced by immunoSEQ multiplex PCR; TCRdb stores in-frame clones only, minus some. V and J calls and clone size are copied from that table; D and trimming were computed from the DNA. Here the sample spans fewer than 450,000 clones, 88% being singletons. Unmatched junction bases numbered 9, after V lost 4 bases and J lost 3 bases. CDR1 is SGHDN and CDR2 is FVKESK in the germline V gene. The CDR3 is made up of 16 amino acids. Enrolment of Seattle patients took place during active infection, and they were followed longitudinally. This clone was seen more than once but under ten times.

The sequence came from a woman between 70 and 85 years old with COVID-19, enrolled during active disease. The sequenced material came from peripheral blood. The chain combines TRBV14 with TRBJ2-7; 10 nucleotides line up with TRBD1. The CDR3 nucleotides read TGTGCCAGCAGCCCAGCTGGACAGGGGGTACTCTACGAGCAGTACTTC. Translated, it gives CASSPAGQGVLYEQYF.